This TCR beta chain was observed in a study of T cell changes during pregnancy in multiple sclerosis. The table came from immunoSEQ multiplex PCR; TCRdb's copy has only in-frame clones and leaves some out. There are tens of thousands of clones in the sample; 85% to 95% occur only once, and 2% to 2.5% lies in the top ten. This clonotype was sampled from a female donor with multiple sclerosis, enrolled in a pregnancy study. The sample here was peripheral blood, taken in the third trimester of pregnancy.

The CDR3 loop is CASTEASASYNEQFF. CDR3 nucleotide sequence: TGTGCCAGTACCGAGGCTAGCGCATCCTACAATGAGCAGTTCTTC. V is TRBV19 and J is TRBJ2-1, with a possible D match to TRBD2 (6 bases). Germline assignment: CDR1 LNHDA and CDR2 SQIVND (reference sequence). Trimming removed 7 bases at V and 1 base at J, with 14 bases between. The CDR3 contains 15 residues.